This section outlines one T cell receptor beta chain sequence together with its context. This clone is a singleton in its sample. Its antigen is unknown. Per-base quality was not reported, and no clone a single base away is much larger than it. Trimming costs V 1 base and J 2 bases, and their ends lie 11 bases apart. The CDR3, from cysteine to phenylalanine, totals 15 residues. The only DNA kept is the CDR3, 45 bases in frame from the first base. CDR1 MGHRA and CDR2 YSYEKL were looked up in the germline V gene. The data derive from a study of blood T cell repertoires in COVID-19 (dated by TCRdb to about 2020). With regard to the full study: Samples from collaborators originated in the United States, Italy and Spain and spanned both the acute and convalescent phases of COVID-19. The samples were drawn from the first 160 participants of the ongoing ImmuneRACE study and from 1,254 subjects provided by 6 global collaborators. The prospective study material was composed of cDNA or gDNA derived from T cells, B-cell-depleted T cells, or PBMCs. Where HLA class I and class II types were available, the types were taken from metadata supplied by the sample provider, not from assay-based typing. Sample metadata almost always included a de-identified subject ID, COVID-19 status, age in years and sex. The repertoires were released in a freely available public database meant as a resource for research on the immune response to SARS-CoV-2. Deeply sampled blood TCRbeta repertoires from subjects exposed to, actively infected with, or recovered from COVID-19 were included in the dataset. Overall results and qualifications from the work: The amount of clinical and demographic metadata varied by source and participant and was provided uncurated.

TCRbeta CDR3 regions were amplified from genomic DNA using the immunoSEQ Assay, a bias-controlled multiplex PCR. Processing in the source paper ran as follows. The number of nucleated cells in each sample was estimated by amplification of reference gene primers within the assay. Sequence reads were collapsed and filtered to measure the absolute abundance of every unique TCRbeta CDR3 rearrangement. For each sample, productive Simpson clonality was calculated by taking the square root of Simpson's diversity index across productive rearrangements. TCRdb obtained this table from immuneACCESS and retained in-frame rearrangements with V and J assigned. These tables miss some clones; where compared with another copy, unresolved V genes account for less than half of the shortfall, and the remainder is unexplained. Clonal size and the V and J genes are those of that table, whereas D and trimming came from the DNA. Within this sample are more than 95,000 clones, with 70% to 80% of them counted one time only. 2% to 3% of the sample lies in the top ten.

Collaborating institutions collected whole blood in K2EDTA tubes following their own protocols. Collaborator samples were shipped for TCRbeta analysis as frozen whole blood, isolated PBMCs, or DNA extracted from either sample type. The receptor comes from a man aged 45-60 years with acute or convalescent COVID-19. Sequencing used peripheral blood. The receptor chain draws on TRBV4-1 and TRBJ2-5; the D region possibly corresponds to TRBD1 (5 bases align). The CDR3 region has the sequence CASSQGWGGQETQYF. The bases are TGCGCCAGCAGCCAAGGATGGGGCGGACAAGAGACCCAGTACTTC.